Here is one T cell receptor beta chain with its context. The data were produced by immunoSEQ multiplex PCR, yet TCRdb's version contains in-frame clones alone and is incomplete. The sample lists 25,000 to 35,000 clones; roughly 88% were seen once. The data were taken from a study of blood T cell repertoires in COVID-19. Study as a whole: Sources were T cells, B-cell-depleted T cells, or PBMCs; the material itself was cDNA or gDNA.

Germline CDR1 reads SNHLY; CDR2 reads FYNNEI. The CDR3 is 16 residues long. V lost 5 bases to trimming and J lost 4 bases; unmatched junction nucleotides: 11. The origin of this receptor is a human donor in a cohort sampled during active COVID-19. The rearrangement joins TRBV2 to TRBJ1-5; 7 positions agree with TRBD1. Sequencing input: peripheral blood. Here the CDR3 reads CASSTPPPGGNQPQHF. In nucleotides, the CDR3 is TGTGCCAGCAGTACCCCGCCCCCAGGGGGTAATCAGCCCCAGCATTTT.